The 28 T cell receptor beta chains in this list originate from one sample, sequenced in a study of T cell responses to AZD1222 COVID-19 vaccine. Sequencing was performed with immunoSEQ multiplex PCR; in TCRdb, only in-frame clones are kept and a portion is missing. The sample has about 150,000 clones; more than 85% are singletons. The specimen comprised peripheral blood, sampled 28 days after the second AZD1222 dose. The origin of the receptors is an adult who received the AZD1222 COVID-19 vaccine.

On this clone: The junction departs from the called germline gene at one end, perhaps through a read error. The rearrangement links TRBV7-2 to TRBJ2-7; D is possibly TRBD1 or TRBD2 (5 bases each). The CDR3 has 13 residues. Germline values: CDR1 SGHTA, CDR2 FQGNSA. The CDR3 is CASSLDSSRASDF. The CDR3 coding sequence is TGTGCCAGCAGCTTAGATTCTAGCAGGGCCTCGGACTTC.

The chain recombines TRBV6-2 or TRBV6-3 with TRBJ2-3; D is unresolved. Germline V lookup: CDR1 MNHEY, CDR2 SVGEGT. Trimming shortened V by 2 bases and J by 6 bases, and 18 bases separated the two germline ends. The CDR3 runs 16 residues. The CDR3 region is CASSYPQTQALDTQYF. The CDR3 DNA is TGTGCCAGCAGTTACCCTCAGACACAAGCCCTGGATACGCAGTATTTT.

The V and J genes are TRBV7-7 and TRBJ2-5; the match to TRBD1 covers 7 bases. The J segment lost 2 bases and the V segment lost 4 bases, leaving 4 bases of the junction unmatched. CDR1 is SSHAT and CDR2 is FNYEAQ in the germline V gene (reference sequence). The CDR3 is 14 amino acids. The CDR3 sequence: CASSSGQDQETQYF. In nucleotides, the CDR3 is TGTGCCAGCAGCTCCGGACAGGATCAAGAGACCCAGTACTTC.

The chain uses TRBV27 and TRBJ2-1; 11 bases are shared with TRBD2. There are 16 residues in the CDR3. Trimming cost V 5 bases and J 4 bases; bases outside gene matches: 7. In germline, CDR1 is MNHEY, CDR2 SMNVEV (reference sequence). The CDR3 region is CASSITLAGVYNEQFF. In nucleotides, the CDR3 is TGTGCCAGCAGTATAACACTAGCGGGAGTATACAATGAGCAGTTCTTC.

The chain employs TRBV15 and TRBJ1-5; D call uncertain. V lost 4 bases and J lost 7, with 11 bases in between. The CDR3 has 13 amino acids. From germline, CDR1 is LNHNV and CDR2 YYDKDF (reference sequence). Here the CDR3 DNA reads TGTGCCACCAGCATCCCGGAGGCCCAGCCCCAGCATTTT. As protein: CATSIPEAQPQHF.

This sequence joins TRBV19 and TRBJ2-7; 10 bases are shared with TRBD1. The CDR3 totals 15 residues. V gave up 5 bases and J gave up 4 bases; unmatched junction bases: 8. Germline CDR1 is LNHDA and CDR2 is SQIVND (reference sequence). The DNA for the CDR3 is TGTGCCAGTAGTGCCGGGACAGGGGCTCTATACGAGCAGTACTTC. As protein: CASSAGTGALYEQYF.

The CDR3 region has the DNA TGTGCCGCCGGACTAGCCTACGAGCAGTACTTC. As protein: CAAGLAYEQYF. The chain uses TRBV10-3 and TRBJ2-7; 7 nucleotides line up with TRBD2. The CDR3 runs 11 residues. Germline V gene lookup returns CDR1 ENHRY and CDR2 SYGVKD. V shed 11 bases, J shed 2 bases, and the junction held 3 bases outside the gene matches.

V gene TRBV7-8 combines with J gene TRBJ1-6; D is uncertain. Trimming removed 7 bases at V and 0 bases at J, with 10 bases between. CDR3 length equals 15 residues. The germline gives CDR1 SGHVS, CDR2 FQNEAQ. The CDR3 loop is CASTSTGSYNSPLHF. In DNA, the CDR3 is TGTGCCAGCACTTCGACCGGCTCCTATAATTCACCCCTCCACTTT.

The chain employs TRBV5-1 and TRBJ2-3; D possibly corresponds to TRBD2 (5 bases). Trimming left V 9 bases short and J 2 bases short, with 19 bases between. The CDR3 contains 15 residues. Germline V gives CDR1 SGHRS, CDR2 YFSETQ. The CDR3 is CATNAGTGPTDTQYF. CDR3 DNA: TGCGCCACCAACGCGGGTACTGGTCCCACAGATACGCAGTATTTT.

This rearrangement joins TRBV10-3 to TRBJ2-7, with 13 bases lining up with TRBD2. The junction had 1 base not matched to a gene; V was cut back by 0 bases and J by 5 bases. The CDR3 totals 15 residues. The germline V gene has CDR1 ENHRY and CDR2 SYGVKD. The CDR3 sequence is CAISESTSGGNEQYF. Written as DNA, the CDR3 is TGTGCCATCAGTGAGTCGACTAGCGGGGGGAACGAGCAGTACTTC.

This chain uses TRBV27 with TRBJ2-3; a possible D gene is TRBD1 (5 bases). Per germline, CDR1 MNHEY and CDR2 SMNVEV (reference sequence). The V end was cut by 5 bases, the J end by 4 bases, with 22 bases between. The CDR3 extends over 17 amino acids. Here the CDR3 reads CASSALSGRVRPDTQYF. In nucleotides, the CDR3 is TGTGCCAGCAGTGCGCTCTCGGGCAGGGTTCGTCCAGATACGCAGTATTTT.

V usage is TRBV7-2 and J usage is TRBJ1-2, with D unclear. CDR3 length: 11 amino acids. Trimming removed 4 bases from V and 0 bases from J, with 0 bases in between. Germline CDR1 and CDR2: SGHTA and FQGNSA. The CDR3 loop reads CASSSNYGYTF. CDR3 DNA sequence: TGTGCCAGCAGCTCTAACTATGGCTACACCTTC.

CDR3 in DNA: TGTGCCAGCAGTCTTACAGGGGGCGCCTACGAGCAGTACTTC. Encoded protein: CASSLTGGAYEQYF. This chain joins TRBV28 and TRBJ2-7, with 9 bases identical to TRBD1. The CDR3 loop spans 14 amino acids. V was clipped by 5 bases and J by 2 bases; unmatched bases: 4. CDR1 is MDHEN and CDR2 is SYDVKM in the germline V gene.

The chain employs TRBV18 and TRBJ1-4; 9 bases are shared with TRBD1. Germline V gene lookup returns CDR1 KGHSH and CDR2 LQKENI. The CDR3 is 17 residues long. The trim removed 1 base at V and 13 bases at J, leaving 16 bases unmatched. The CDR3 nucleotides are TGTGCCAGCTCACCACAACAGGGGGCCGGTTTTAATGGAGGACTGTTTTTT. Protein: CASSPQQGAGFNGGLFF.

The CDR3 sequence is CATADPPSNEQFF. In nucleotides, the CDR3 is TGTGCCACCGCTGACCCCCCATCCAATGAGCAGTTCTTC. The chain combines TRBV24-1 with TRBJ2-1; D remains unclear. The germline gives CDR1 KGHDR, CDR2 SFDVKD. The V gene lost 9 bases and the J gene lost 6 bases, with 14 bases spanning the gap. This CDR3 comprises 13 residues.

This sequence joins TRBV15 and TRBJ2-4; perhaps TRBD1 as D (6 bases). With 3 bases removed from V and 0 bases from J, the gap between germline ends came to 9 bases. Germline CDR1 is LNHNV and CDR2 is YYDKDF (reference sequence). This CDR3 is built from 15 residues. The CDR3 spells CATSSPQGAKNIQYF. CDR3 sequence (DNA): TGTGCCACCAGCAGTCCACAGGGAGCCAAAAACATTCAGTACTTC.

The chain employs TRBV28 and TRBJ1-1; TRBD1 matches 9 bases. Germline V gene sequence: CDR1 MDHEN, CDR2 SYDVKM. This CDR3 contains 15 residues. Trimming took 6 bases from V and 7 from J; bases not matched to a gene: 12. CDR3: CASRTGTGSFNEAFF. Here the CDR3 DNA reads TGTGCCAGCAGGACCGGGACAGGGTCGTTTAATGAAGCTTTCTTT.

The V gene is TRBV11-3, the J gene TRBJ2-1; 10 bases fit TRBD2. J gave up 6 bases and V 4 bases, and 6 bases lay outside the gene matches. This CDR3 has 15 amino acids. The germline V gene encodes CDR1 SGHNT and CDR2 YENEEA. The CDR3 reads CASSSSSGGGNEQFF. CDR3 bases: TGTGCCAGCAGCTCCTCTAGCGGGGGAGGCAATGAGCAGTTCTTC.

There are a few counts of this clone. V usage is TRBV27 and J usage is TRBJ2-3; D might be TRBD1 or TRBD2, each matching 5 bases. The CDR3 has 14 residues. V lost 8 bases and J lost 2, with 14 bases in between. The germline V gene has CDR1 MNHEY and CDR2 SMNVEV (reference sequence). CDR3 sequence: CASGRSGTTDTQYF. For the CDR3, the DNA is TGTGCCAGCGGGAGATCTGGGACCACAGATACGCAGTATTTT.

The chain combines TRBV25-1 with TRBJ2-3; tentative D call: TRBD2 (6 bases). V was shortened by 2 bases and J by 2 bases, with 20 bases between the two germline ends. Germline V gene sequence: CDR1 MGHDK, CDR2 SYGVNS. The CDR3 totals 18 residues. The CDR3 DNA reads TGTGCCAGCAGTGAAAGGTCCGGGAGAAGGGCTTCCACAGATACGCAGTATTTT. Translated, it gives CASSERSGRRASTDTQYF.

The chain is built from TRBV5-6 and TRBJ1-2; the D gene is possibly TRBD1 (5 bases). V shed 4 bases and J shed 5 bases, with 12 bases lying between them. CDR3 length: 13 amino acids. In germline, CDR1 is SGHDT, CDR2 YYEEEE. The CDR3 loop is CASSPSQAYGYTF. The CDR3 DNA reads TGTGCCAGCAGCCCCTCACAGGCTTATGGCTACACCTTC.

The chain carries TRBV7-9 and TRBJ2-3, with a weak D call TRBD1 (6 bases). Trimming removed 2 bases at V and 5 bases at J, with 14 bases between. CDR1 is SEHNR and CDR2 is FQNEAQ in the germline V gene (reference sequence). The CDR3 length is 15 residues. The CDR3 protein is CASSLWAGVEDTQYF. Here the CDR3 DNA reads TGTGCCAGCAGCTTATGGGCAGGGGTTGAAGATACGCAGTATTTT.

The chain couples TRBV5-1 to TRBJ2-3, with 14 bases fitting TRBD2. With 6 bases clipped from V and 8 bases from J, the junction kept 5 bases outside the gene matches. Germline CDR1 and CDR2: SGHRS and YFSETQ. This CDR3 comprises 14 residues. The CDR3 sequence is CASTVTSGGGTQYF. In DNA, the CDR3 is TGCGCCAGCACCGTGACTAGCGGGGGGGGTACGCAGTATTTT.

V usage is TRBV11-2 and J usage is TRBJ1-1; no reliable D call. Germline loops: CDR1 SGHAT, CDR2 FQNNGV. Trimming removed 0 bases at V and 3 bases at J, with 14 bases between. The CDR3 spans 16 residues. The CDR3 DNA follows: TGTGCCAGCAGCTTAGATCCTGGAATTTTGCACACTGAAGCTTTCTTT. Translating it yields CASSLDPGILHTEAFF.

DNA for the CDR3: TGTGCCAGCAGCCAGGGGGGGACAGGGATGACCGGGGAGCTGTTTTTT. This gives the protein CASSQGGTGMTGELFF. The chain combines TRBV3-1 (or the pseudogene TRBV3-2) with TRBJ2-2; 9 nucleotides line up with TRBD1. V trimming: 3 bases; J trimming: 5 bases; junction bases outside the gene matches: 7. Per the germline V gene, CDR1 is LGHDT and CDR2 is YNNKEL (reference sequence). The CDR3 is 16 amino acids.

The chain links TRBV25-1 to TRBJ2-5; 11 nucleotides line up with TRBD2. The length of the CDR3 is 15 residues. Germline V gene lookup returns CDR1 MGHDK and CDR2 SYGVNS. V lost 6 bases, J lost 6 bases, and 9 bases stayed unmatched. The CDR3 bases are TGTGCCAGCAGGTTAGCGGGAGGGCAGGAGAAGACCCAGTACTTC. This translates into CASRLAGGQEKTQYF.

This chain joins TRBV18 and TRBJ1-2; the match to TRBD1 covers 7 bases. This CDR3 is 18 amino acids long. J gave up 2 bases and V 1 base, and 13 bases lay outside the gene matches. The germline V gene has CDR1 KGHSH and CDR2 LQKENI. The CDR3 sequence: CASSPLGPRQGQNYGYTF. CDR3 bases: TGTGCCAGCTCACCACTCGGCCCTCGACAGGGCCAAAACTATGGCTACACCTTC.

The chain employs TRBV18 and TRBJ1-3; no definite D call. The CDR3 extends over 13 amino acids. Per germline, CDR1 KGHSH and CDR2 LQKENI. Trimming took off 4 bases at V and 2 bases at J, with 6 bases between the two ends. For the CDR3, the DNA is TGTGCCAGCTCACGTGAGACTGGAAACACCATATATTTT. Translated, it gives CASSRETGNTIYF.